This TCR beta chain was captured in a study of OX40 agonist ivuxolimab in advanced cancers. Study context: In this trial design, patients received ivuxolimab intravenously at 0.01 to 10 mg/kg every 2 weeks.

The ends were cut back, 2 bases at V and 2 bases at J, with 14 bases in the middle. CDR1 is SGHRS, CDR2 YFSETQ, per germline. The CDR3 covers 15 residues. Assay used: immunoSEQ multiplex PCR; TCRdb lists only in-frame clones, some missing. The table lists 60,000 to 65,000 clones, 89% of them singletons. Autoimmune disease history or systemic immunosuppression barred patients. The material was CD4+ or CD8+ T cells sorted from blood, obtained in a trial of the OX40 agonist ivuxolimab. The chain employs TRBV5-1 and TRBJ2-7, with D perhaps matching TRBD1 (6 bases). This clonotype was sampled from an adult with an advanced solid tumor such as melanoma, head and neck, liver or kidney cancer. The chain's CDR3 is CASSFPPQGTYEQYF. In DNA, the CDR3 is TGCGCCAGCAGCTTCCCTCCACAGGGCACCTACGAGCAGTACTTC.